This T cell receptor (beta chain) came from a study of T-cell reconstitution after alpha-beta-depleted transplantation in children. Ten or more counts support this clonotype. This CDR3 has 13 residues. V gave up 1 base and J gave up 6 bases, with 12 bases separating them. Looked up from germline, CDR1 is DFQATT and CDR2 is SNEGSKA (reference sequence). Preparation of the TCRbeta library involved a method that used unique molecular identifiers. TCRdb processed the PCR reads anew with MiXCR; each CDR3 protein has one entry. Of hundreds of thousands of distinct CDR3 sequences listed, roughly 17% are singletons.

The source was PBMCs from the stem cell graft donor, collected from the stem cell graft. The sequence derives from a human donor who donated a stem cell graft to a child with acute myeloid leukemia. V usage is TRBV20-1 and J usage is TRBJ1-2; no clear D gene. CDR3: CSARARQPDGYTF. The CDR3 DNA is TGCAGTGCTAGAGCCCGGCAACCCGATGGCTACACCTTC.